This T cell receptor beta chain was found in a study of vaccination effects on CD4 cells after COVID-19. A note on this clone: Antigen: not known.

CDR1 MNHEY and CDR2 SMNVEV come from the germline V gene (reference sequence). The CDR3 spans 13 residues. Deletions cut 2 bases from V and 4 bases from J, with 8 bases between. Only in-frame clones appear in the TCRdb table, and some are missing; sequencing was by immunoSEQ multiplex PCR. The sample has tens of thousands of clones; around 82% are singletons. Expansion of antigen-specific CD4+ T cells with viral peptide pools was carried out by the ViraFEST assay before sequencing. Researchers isolated CD4+ T cells once around 11 days of culture had elapsed. PCR confirmed that the person was infected with SARS-CoV-2 between March and December 2020.

This sample comprised CD4+ T cells from PBMCs cultured with HIV peptides, obtained before COVID-19 vaccination. Subset specified: HIV-1 Nef peptide pool negative control/reference culture. The V gene is TRBV27, the J gene TRBJ1-2, with unresolved D. The sequence was collected from a human donor who had a prior SARS-CoV-2 infection. The CDR3 coding sequence is TGTGCCAGCAGTTTACAACAGAGCTATGGCTACACCTTC. Translated: CASSLQQSYGYTF.